Below, 3 T cell receptor beta chains from the same sample are listed, as sequenced in a study of T cell changes during pregnancy in multiple sclerosis. Libraries were prepared by immunoSEQ multiplex PCR; TCRdb keeps only in-frame clonotypes and omits some of them. The sample includes fewer than 100,000 clones, approximately 94% of them seen just once. Sequences were derived from peripheral blood, sampled after pregnancy. Receptors originate from a female donor in good health, enrolled as a control in a pregnancy study.

The chain couples TRBV30 to TRBJ1-1, with D perhaps matching TRBD1 (6 bases). Germline V gives CDR1 GTSNPN, CDR2 SVGIG (reference sequence). The CDR3 has 12 amino acids. The V end was cut by 5 bases, the J end by 8 bases, with 15 bases between. DNA for the CDR3: TGTGCCTGGGACCTTAACAGGGCGGAAGCTTTCTTT. Its protein product is CAWDLNRAEAFF.

V usage is TRBV5-4 and J usage is TRBJ2-5; D remains ambiguous. The CDR3 covers 15 residues. Germline V gene lookup returns CDR1 SGHNT and CDR2 YYREEE (reference sequence). Trimming removed 2 bases from V and 0 bases from J, with 11 bases in between. CDR3 loop: CASSLTTAYQETQYF. The CDR3 DNA reads as TGTGCCAGCAGCTTAACCACAGCCTACCAAGAGACCCAGTACTTC.

The chain has TRBV5-1 and TRBJ2-3; 9 nucleotides agree with TRBD2. The junction had 6 bases not matched to a gene; V was cut back by 0 bases and J by 1 base. Germline-derived CDR1 and CDR2 are SGHRS and YFSETQ. This CDR3 has 17 amino acids. The DNA for the CDR3 is TGCGCCAGCAGCTTGGTGGGTAGCGGGGGCCGCACAGATACGCAGTATTTT. It codes for CASSLVGSGGRTDTQYF. The full variable domain, with the rest looked up from reference TRBV5-1 and TRBJ2-3, is KAGVTQTPRYLIKTRGQQVTLSCSPISGHRSVSWYQQTPGQGLQFLFEYFSETQRNKGNFPGRFSGRQFSNSRSEMNVSTLELGDSALYLCASSLVGSGGRTDTQYFGPGTRLTVL.